The TCR beta chain under discussion was sequenced for a study of blood T cell repertoires in COVID-19. Study-wide background: The samples span acute and convalescent COVID-19 from the United States, Italy and Spain. Sources were T cells, B-cell-depleted T cells, or PBMCs; the material itself was cDNA or gDNA.

CDR1 and CDR2 from the germline V gene are MNHEY and SMNVEV (reference sequence). V was clipped by 5 bases and J by 3 bases, with 11 bases between them. The length of the CDR3 is 13 residues. In the original workflow: Estimated nucleated cell counts came from reference gene primer amplification. Profiled with immunoSEQ multiplex PCR; TCRdb holds only in-frame clones, not every one. The V and J calls and clone size were taken over from that table, and D and trimming were inferred from the DNA. The sample lists under 200,000 clones, around 83% occurring once. This TCR was recovered from a human donor in a cohort sampled during active COVID-19. The chain has TRBV27 and TRBJ2-7; tentative D call: TRBD1 (6 bases). Sequencing input: peripheral blood. CDR3 amino acids: CASSQRTDYEQYF. For the CDR3, the DNA is TGTGCCAGCAGTCAGCGGACAGACTACGAGCAGTACTTC.